The 3 T cell receptor beta chains below all came from one sample that was sequenced in a study of T-cell reconstitution after alpha-beta-depleted transplantation in children. Unique molecular identifiers were built into the TCRbeta library. TCRdb re-derived calls from the PCR reads in MiXCR, one entry per CDR3 protein. The table records 450,000 to 600,000 distinct CDR3 sequences, over 9.5% of them present only once. The sample in question was PBMCs, obtained before TCRalphabeta/CD19-depleted stem cell transplant. The receptors stem from a child aged 2-15 years with inherited bone marrow failure, due to receive a stem cell transplant.

There are many counts of this clonotype. J is TRBJ1-1 and V is TRBV7-9; D unresolved. The CDR3 is made up of 14 amino acids. V dropped 5 bases and J dropped 0 bases, with 10 bases sitting between them. CDR1 is SEHNR and CDR2 is FQNEAQ in the germline V gene (reference sequence). CDR3 sequence (DNA): TGTGCCAGCAGCGCTATCGGGTTGAACACTGAAGCTTTCTTT. The encoded protein is CASSAIGLNTEAFF.

A word on this clonotype: Just one base apart from a much larger clone, this may be a read error. The genes are TRBV27 and TRBJ2-3, with TRBD1 matching over 9 bases. CDR1 and CDR2 (germline): MNHEY, SMNVEV (reference sequence). CDR3 size: 15 residues. V dropped 5 bases and J dropped 7; count of bases not matched to a gene: 10. In DNA, the CDR3 is TGTGCCAGCAGTCCACGGACAGGGGTGGGATATACGCAGTATTTT. Encoded protein: CASSPRTGVGYTQYF.

The chain couples TRBV18 to TRBJ2-1; D may correspond to TRBD1 or TRBD2 (6 bases each). V lost 0 bases to trimming and J lost 15 bases, with 18 bases between them. The CDR3 has 14 amino acids. Germline-derived CDR1 and CDR2 are KGHSH and LQKENI. The CDR3 DNA reads as TGTGCCAGCTCACCACCAAGGGGGACTGGAGAGAGGTTCTTC. It yields the protein CASSPPRGTGERFF.